Shown below are 20 T cell receptor beta chains from a single sample sequenced in a study of cytomegalovirus exposure and HLA in healthy donors. Amplification used 60 Vbeta primers and 13 Jbeta primers. The method was immunoSEQ multiplex PCR; TCRdb's version includes in-frame clones alone and lacks a portion of them. The sample yields some 110,000 clones, over 70% seen once. The sequencing sample was made of PBMCs. The source is a male donor in good health and CMV-seronegative.

This sequence joins TRBV6-6 and TRBJ1-5, with TRBD1 matching 8 bases. The CDR3 totals 14 residues. After removal of 6 bases from V and 6 bases from J, the junction contained 7 bases not matched to a gene. The germline gives CDR1 MNHNY, CDR2 SVGAGI (reference sequence). CDR3 sequence reads: CASRKTGEGQPQHF. As DNA, the CDR3 is TGTGCCAGCAGGAAGACAGGGGAGGGTCAGCCCCAGCATTTT.

V gene TRBV27 combines with J gene TRBJ2-6; D perhaps matches TRBD1 (5 bases). This CDR3 spans 19 amino acids. The V gene lost 2 bases and the J gene lost 0 bases, with 17 bases spanning the gap. Germline CDR1 reads MNHEY; CDR2 reads SMNVEV (reference sequence). The DNA for the CDR3 is TGTGCCAGCAGTTTAGGGGCCGGTTACGGAATCTCTGGGGCCAACGTCCTGACTTTC. It codes for CASSLGAGYGISGANVLTF.

The chain is built from TRBV9 and TRBJ2-5, with 15 bases aligning to TRBD2. Germline CDR1 and CDR2: SGDLS and YYNGEE. The CDR3 contains 15 residues. Trimming cost V 4 bases and J 5 bases; bases outside gene matches: 3. CDR3 nucleotide sequence: TGTGCCAGCAGCCGGACTAGCGGGAGGGTCGAGACCCAGTACTTC. This translates into CASSRTSGRVETQYF.

CDR3 sequence (DNA): TGTGCCAGCATCCCGGACAGTTTCCATCCTATTTATGGCTACACCTTC. Encoded protein: CASIPDSFHPIYGYTF. V usage is TRBV2 and J usage is TRBJ1-2, with D possibly matching TRBD1 (6 bases). This CDR3 region has 16 residues. Per the germline V gene, CDR1 is SNHLY and CDR2 is FYNNEI. The V and J ends lost 7 bases and 5 bases respectively, with 23 bases between them.

The CDR3 spells CASSLSLRGNTIYF. The CDR3 DNA is TGTGCCAGCAGCTTAAGCCTCCGAGGAAACACCATATATTTT. V and J are TRBV7-9 and TRBJ1-3; D is undetermined. V lost 2 bases to trimming and J lost 4 bases, with 9 bases between them. The CDR3 covers 14 residues. CDR1 is SEHNR, CDR2 FQNEAQ, per germline (reference sequence).

To note about this clone: This sample also contains other DNA sequences that code for the same CDR3. The chain joins TRBV27 to TRBJ2-7; D possibly corresponds to TRBD1 (5 bases). Germline V gene data show CDR1 as MNHEY and CDR2 as SMNVEV (reference sequence). V was trimmed by 2 bases and J by 3 bases, leaving 14 bases between them. The CDR3 sequence is 15 residues long. The DNA for the CDR3 is TGTGCCAGCAGTTTAAGTGGGCAGGGTTACTACGAGCAGTACTTC. Amino acid sequence: CASSLSGQGYYEQYF.

This clone was counted once. The gene calls are TRBV4-1 and TRBJ2-7; the match to TRBD1 covers 7 bases. The CDR3 consists of 14 residues. The germline CDR1 and CDR2 sequences are MGHRA and YSYEKL. After removal of 2 bases from V and 3 bases from J, the junction contained 4 bases not matched to a gene. The CDR3 sequence: CASSQTGVGYEQYF. Here the CDR3 DNA reads TGCGCCAGCAGCCAAACAGGGGTGGGCTACGAGCAGTACTTC.

The V gene is TRBV18, the J gene TRBJ2-7, with 7 positions matching TRBD1. Germline CDR1 reads KGHSH; CDR2 reads LQKENI. After removal of 6 bases from V and 6 bases from J, the junction contained 14 bases not matched to a gene. The CDR3 runs 15 residues. DNA for the CDR3: TGTGCCAGCTCTCCCTGGGTAGGACAGGAGGTCGAGCAGTACTTC. This gives the protein CASSPWVGQEVEQYF.

The J gene is TRBJ2-1, the V gene TRBV11-3; tentatively, D is TRBD2 (6 bases). The germline CDR1 and CDR2 sequences are SGHNT and YENEEA. The CDR3 is 17 residues long. V was shortened by 8 bases and J by 4 bases, with 24 bases between the two germline ends. CDR3 nucleotide sequence: TGTGCCAGCCCAATTCACAATAGCGGAGGACATTACAATGAGCAGTTCTTC. This encodes CASPIHNSGGHYNEQFF. The entire variable domain, with the rest obtained from reference TRBV11-3 and TRBJ2-1, is as follows: EAGVVQSPRYKIIEKKQPVAFWCNPISGHNTLYWYLQNLGQGPELLIRYENEEAVDDSQLPKDRFSAERLKGVDSTLKIQPAELGDSAVYLCASPIHNSGGHYNEQFFGPGTRLTVL.

V and J are TRBV6-5 and TRBJ2-7, with 8 bases that match TRBD2. From germline, CDR1 is MNHEY and CDR2 SVGAGI. The CDR3 is 15 amino acids. The V gene end was trimmed by 2 bases and the J gene end by 1 base; junction bases not matched to a gene: 4. The CDR3 DNA follows: TGTGCCAGCAGTTACACTAGCGGCCGATCCTACGAGCAGTACTTC. It codes for CASSYTSGRSYEQYF.

The rearrangement links TRBV5-4 to TRBJ1-1; D unclear. Germline CDR1 SGHNT, CDR2 YYREEE (reference sequence). The V end lost 4 bases, the J end lost 0 bases, and 7 bases lay between the germline ends. The CDR3 length is 13 residues. CDR3 sequence (DNA): TGTGCCAGCAGCCCTGACATGAACACTGAAGCTTTCTTT. Its translation: CASSPDMNTEAFF.

V and J are TRBV7-2 and TRBJ1-1; TRBD1 aligns across 7 bases. From germline, CDR1 is SGHTA and CDR2 FQGNSA. CDR3 length: 16 amino acids. V trimming: 4 bases; J trimming: 5 bases; junction bases outside the gene matches: 13. This CDR3 is CASSSPPGGLKTEAFF. The CDR3, as DNA: TGTGCCAGCAGCTCTCCCCCAGGGGGATTAAAAACTGAAGCTTTCTTT.

This clone was recorded a few times. V gene TRBV5-4 combines with J gene TRBJ2-1; the match to TRBD2 covers 9 bases. Germline CDR1 reads SGHNT; CDR2 reads YYREEE (reference sequence). The CDR3 totals 16 residues. V dropped 0 bases and J dropped 5; count of bases not matched to a gene: 6. This CDR3 reads CASSLAAASGNNEQFF. In DNA, the CDR3 is TGTGCCAGCAGCTTGGCCGCGGCTAGCGGGAACAATGAGCAGTTCTTC.

The rearrangement uses TRBV4-1 and TRBJ2-7, with a weak D call TRBD2 (6 bases). V gave up 1 base and J gave up 4 bases, with 14 bases separating them. The germline CDR1 and CDR2 sequences are MGHRA and YSYEKL. The CDR3 runs 15 residues. The CDR3 loop reads CASSQGPGVAYEQYF. The CDR3, as DNA: TGCGCCAGCAGCCAAGGACCGGGAGTAGCGTACGAGCAGTACTTC.

The V call is TRBV19, the J call TRBJ1-5, with a possible D match to TRBD1 (5 bases). V lost 7 bases to trimming and J lost 3 bases, with 19 bases between them. Looked up from germline, CDR1 is LNHDA and CDR2 is SQIVND (reference sequence). The CDR3 spans 16 residues. The DNA of the CDR3 is TGTGCCAGTAAGGGGTTCGTCGGGTGGGACAATCAGCCCCAGCATTTT. It specifies CASKGFVGWDNQPQHF.

The chain combines TRBV27 with TRBJ2-2, with TRBD1 as a possible D gene (6 bases). In germline, CDR1 is MNHEY, CDR2 SMNVEV (reference sequence). The CDR3 is 14 residues long. The V end was cut by 6 bases, the J end by 6 bases, with 14 bases between. CDR3 bases: TGTGCCAGCAGCCGACTAACAGGGTCCGGGGAGCTGTTTTTT. It codes for CASSRLTGSGELFF.

This clone came up once. The V gene is TRBV5-1, the J gene TRBJ2-5; 10 positions match TRBD1. The V segment lost 5 bases and the J segment 4 bases; nucleotides outside the gene matches: 5. Per the germline V gene, CDR1 is SGHRS and CDR2 is YFSETQ. The CDR3 sequence is 14 residues long. CDR3 sequence reads: CASSSTGGRETQYF. In DNA form, the CDR3 reads TGCGCCAGCAGTTCGACAGGGGGCCGAGAGACCCAGTACTTC.

The J gene is TRBJ2-7, the V gene TRBV7-8; 8 bases map to TRBD1. J lost 3 bases, V lost 7 bases, and 11 bases had no gene match. Looked up from germline, CDR1 is SGHVS and CDR2 is FQNEAQ. The CDR3 runs 15 residues. CDR3 DNA sequence: TGTGCCAGCACCCTAGGGGGAACAGGGGGCTACGAGCAGTACTTC. It is translated as CASTLGGTGGYEQYF.

The sample holds one count of this clone. The V and J genes are TRBV19 and TRBJ1-1, with D hard to call. The CDR3 is 15 residues long. Looked up from germline, CDR1 is LNHDA and CDR2 is SQIVND (reference sequence). V lost 4 bases and J 3 bases, leaving 15 bases between the germline ends. The CDR3 protein is CASSKSAVWDTEAFF. The CDR3 DNA reads as TGTGCCAGTAGTAAGTCGGCGGTTTGGGACACTGAAGCTTTCTTT.

This clone was detected once. The rearrangement uses TRBV18 and TRBJ1-2; TRBD1 matches at 10 bases. Germline lookup yields CDR1 KGHSH and CDR2 LQKENI. The CDR3 loop spans 17 amino acids. V shed 3 bases, J shed 4 bases, and the junction held 11 bases outside the gene matches. CDR3 bases: TGTGCCAGCTCACCCGGGACAGGGGTTGCAGCGTTCTATGGCTACACCTTC. Protein: CASSPGTGVAAFYGYTF.